The rows below give T cell receptor beta chains drawn from one sample of a study of blood T cell repertoires in COVID-19. Only in-frame clones appear in the TCRdb table, and some are missing; sequencing was by immunoSEQ multiplex PCR. The table shows over 350,000 clones, with 87% occurring only once. Material: PBMCs or T cells enriched from blood (not recorded which). The receptor set was obtained from a woman aged 18-29 years with acute COVID-19. CDR3s include the opening cysteine and the closing phenylalanine or tryptophan. Each record gives: V gene, CDR3 length, J gene, clone size, D gene, CDR3 DNA, CDR3 protein. The D gene is left open where the match is weak. Expanded clones get a size class; other rows say once, few or many, or leave the size out.

V gene: TRBV9
CDR3 length: 15
J gene: TRBJ1-2
clone size: -
D gene: -
CDR3 DNA: TGTGCCAGCAGCCCCGCCCCAGACAGTACCTATGGCTACACCTTC
CDR3 protein: CASSPAPDSTYGYTF

V gene: TRBV29-1
CDR3 length: 15
J gene: TRBJ2-7
clone size: -
D gene: TRBD2
CDR3 DNA: TGCAGCGTTGAAGGACTAGCGGGAGGGAACTACGAGCAGTACTTC
CDR3 protein: CSVEGLAGGNYEQYF

V gene: TRBV10-3
CDR3 length: 15
J gene: TRBJ2-3
clone size: -
D gene: TRBD2
CDR3 DNA: TGTGCCATCAGTTATAGCGGGGGGGCTACAGATACGCAGTATTTT
CDR3 protein: CAISYSGGATDTQYF

V gene: TRBV4-1
CDR3 length: 17
J gene: TRBJ2-1
clone size: -
D gene: TRBD1
CDR3 DNA: TGCGCCAGCAGCCAAGGGCTCGGGACAGGAGATCCCAATGAGCAGTTCTTC
CDR3 protein: CASSQGLGTGDPNEQFF

V gene: TRBV12-3/TRBV12-4
CDR3 length: 13
J gene: TRBJ1-2
clone size: -
D gene: -
CDR3 DNA: TGTGCCAGCGGGGCAATCCCTAACTATGGCTACACCTTC
CDR3 protein: CASGAIPNYGYTF

V gene: TRBV5-5
CDR3 length: 15
J gene: TRBJ2-7
clone size: -
D gene: -
CDR3 DNA: TGTGCCAGCACCGAAACGCCAGGGGCATTCCCCGAGCAGTACTTC
CDR3 protein: CASTETPGAFPEQYF

V gene: TRBV6-6
CDR3 length: 17
J gene: TRBJ2-6
clone size: -
D gene: TRBD1
CDR3 DNA: TGTGCCAGCAGTCGGGACAGGGACCCTGCTGGGGCCAACGTCCTGACTTTC
CDR3 protein: CASSRDRDPAGANVLTF

V gene: TRBV7-9
CDR3 length: 14
J gene: TRBJ1-2
clone size: -
D gene: TRBD1
CDR3 DNA: TGTGCCAGCAGCAAACACCAGGGGGCAGATGGCTACACCTTC
CDR3 protein: CASSKHQGADGYTF

V gene: TRBV12-5
CDR3 length: 14
J gene: TRBJ2-1
clone size: few
D gene: TRBD2
CDR3 DNA: TGTGCTAGTGGTCTAGCGGGACCGGGGGATGAGCAGTTCTTC
CDR3 protein: CASGLAGPGDEQFF

V gene: TRBV24-1
CDR3 length: 16
J gene: TRBJ2-5
clone size: -
D gene: TRBD1
CDR3 DNA: TGTGCCACCAGTGATATACAGGGGGCCCTGGTGGAGACCCAGTACTTC
CDR3 protein: CATSDIQGALVETQYF

V gene: TRBV6-5
CDR3 length: 13
J gene: TRBJ1-1
clone size: few
D gene: -
CDR3 DNA: TGTGCCAGCAGTTATGAGGAAAAGACTGAAGCTTTCTTT
CDR3 protein: CASSYEEKTEAFF

V gene: TRBV2
CDR3 length: 15
J gene: TRBJ2-5
clone size: -
D gene: -
CDR3 DNA: TGTGCCAGCAGCCTACAGGGACGGGGTGGAGAGACCCAGTACTTC
CDR3 protein: CASSLQGRGGETQYF

V gene: TRBV2
CDR3 length: 13
J gene: TRBJ1-6
clone size: -
D gene: TRBD1
CDR3 DNA: TGTGCCACTAGGGGGACAGCAGATTCACCCCTCCACTTT
CDR3 protein: CATRGTADSPLHF

V gene: TRBV5-1
CDR3 length: 16
J gene: TRBJ1-5
clone size: -
D gene: -
CDR3 DNA: TGCGCCAGCAGCTTGGAAGGACCCCGAGGGGGTCAGCCCCAGCATTTT
CDR3 protein: CASSLEGPRGGQPQHF

V gene: TRBV5-4
CDR3 length: 13
J gene: TRBJ1-2
clone size: -
D gene: -
CDR3 DNA: TGTGCCAGCAGCTTGATGGCCAACTATGGCTACACCTTC
CDR3 protein: CASSLMANYGYTF

V gene: TRBV5-1
CDR3 length: 14
J gene: TRBJ1-2
clone size: -
D gene: TRBD1
CDR3 DNA: TGCGCCAGCTGGACAGGGGCAGGAGACAATGGCTACACCTTC
CDR3 protein: CASWTGAGDNGYTF

V gene: TRBV30
CDR3 length: 13
J gene: TRBJ1-2
clone size: -
D gene: -
CDR3 DNA: TGTGCCTGGAGTGTACGATCACCTAGGGGCTACACCTTC
CDR3 protein: CAWSVRSPRGYTF

V gene: TRBV6-4
CDR3 length: 15
J gene: TRBJ2-1
clone size: -
D gene: TRBD2
CDR3 DNA: TGTGCCAGCAGTGATTCCAGCGGGAGCTACAATGAGCAGTTCTTC
CDR3 protein: CASSDSSGSYNEQFF

V gene: TRBV3-1/TRBV3-2
CDR3 length: 17
J gene: TRBJ2-1
clone size: few
D gene: -
CDR3 DNA: TGTGCCAGCAGGCAACAAGGGGAGGGGGGCTCCTACAATGAGCAGTTCTTC
CDR3 protein: CASRQQGEGGSYNEQFF